This T cell receptor (beta chain) originates from a study of cytomegalovirus exposure and HLA in healthy donors. Regarding the study as a whole: It was only CMV serostatus that was available as immune exposure information.

As regards this clone: What it binds is not known.

After removal of 8 bases from V and 6 bases from J, the junction contained 10 bases not matched to a gene. The CDR3 runs to 14 residues. The germline V gene has CDR1 MNHEY and CDR2 SVGAGI. PCR amplification relied on 60 Vbeta primers (plus 13 Jbeta primers). The table came from immunoSEQ multiplex PCR; TCRdb's copy has only in-frame clones and leaves some out. Counted here are 150,000 to 200,000 clones, roughly 84% occurring once; the ten biggest clones make up approximately 2%. The chain links TRBV6-5 to TRBJ2-3, with 8 bases fitting TRBD2. The clonotype was recovered from a man between 18 and 29 years old in good health and CMV-seronegative. What was sequenced was PBMCs. CDR3 in DNA: TGTGCCAGCGGTCAAGGACTAGCTCGGGATACGCAGTATTTT. The encoded protein is CASGQGLARDTQYF.